This record concerns one TCR beta chain sequence. These data originate in a study of blood T cell repertoires in COVID-19. Turning to the study itself: T cells, B-cell-depleted T cells, or PBMCs supplied cDNA or gDNA.

The junction had 10 bases not matched to a gene; V was cut back by 4 bases and J by 0 bases. CDR3 length equals 19 residues. Germline loops: CDR1 PRHDT, CDR2 FYEKMQ (reference sequence). In the source study's methods: Estimation of nucleated cell counts was performed using reference gene primer amplification. TCRdb's copy holds only in-frame clones and misses some; the assay was immunoSEQ multiplex PCR. That table is the source of V, J and clone size, and D and trimming were worked out from the DNA. The sample records around 67,000 clones, roughly 81% being singletons. The origin of this receptor is a human donor in a cohort sampled during active COVID-19. The sequencing sample was made of peripheral blood. The chain couples TRBV13 to TRBJ2-1, with 12 bases identical to TRBD2. DNA of the CDR3: TGTGCCAGCAGCTGCCGACTAGCGGGAGCCTCAAGCTCCTACAATGAGCAGTTCTTC. This codes for CASSCRLAGASSSYNEQFF.